This TCR beta chain was captured by sequencing in a study of beta chain features in type 1 diabetes. Study conclusions and caveats: The question left open here concerned HLA type influencing TCRB rearrangement.

Germline V lookup: CDR1 DFQATT, CDR2 SNEGSKA (reference sequence). The CDR3 extends over 11 amino acids. The study reverse transcribed the entire isolated RNA, so it sequenced expressed TCRB transcripts. TCRdb's copy holds only in-frame clones and misses some; the assay was immunoSEQ multiplex PCR. The sample includes roughly 400,000 clones, approximately 16% of them seen just once. Notes on this clone: Its matching antigen is unknown.

The J gene is TRBJ2-7, the V gene TRBV20-1, with 8 bases aligning to TRBD1. The sequence derives from a woman aged 18-35 years in good health. Sequences were obtained from naive CD4+ T cells from blood. CDR3 sequence: CSWTGTYEQYF. The DNA of the CDR3 is TGCAGCTGGACAGGGACTTACGAGCAGTACTTC.